Each of the 30 T cell receptor beta chains below was sequenced from the same sample in a study of cytomegalovirus exposure and HLA in healthy donors. In the PCR, 60 Vbeta and 13 Jbeta primers were used. TCRdb's table, derived via immunoSEQ multiplex PCR, lists solely in-frame clones and lacks some. The sample shows some 77,000 clones, more than 75% of them seen only once. The sequencing input was PBMCs. The receptors come from a woman in her fifties or sixties in good health and CMV-seropositive.

CDR3 DNA sequence: TGTGCCAGCAGTGAACAACTAGCGGGGGGCACAGATACGCAGTATTTT. Its translation is CASSEQLAGGTDTQYF. The chain employs TRBV6-1 and TRBJ2-3; TRBD2 aligns across 11 bases. CDR3 length: 16 residues. Germline lookup yields CDR1 MNHNS and CDR2 SASEGT. Trimming removed 2 bases from V and 1 base from J; junction bases left unmatched: 2.

This chain joins TRBV5-6 and TRBJ1-5; TRBD1 aligns across 12 bases. V gave up 2 bases and J gave up 3 bases; unmatched junction bases: 6. Per the germline V gene, CDR1 is SGHDT and CDR2 is YYEEEE. The CDR3 is 17 residues long. The DNA of the CDR3 is TGTGCCAGCAGCTTATGGGACAGGGGGCCCCACAATCAGCCCCAGCATTTT. This gives the protein CASSLWDRGPHNQPQHF.

J is TRBJ2-2 and V is TRBV5-4; 13 bases fit TRBD2. This CDR3 spans 17 amino acids. V lost 0 bases, J lost 5 bases, and 4 bases stayed unmatched. In germline, CDR1 is SGHNT, CDR2 YYREEE (reference sequence). CDR3 residues: CASSLAGLAGRTGELFF. Written as DNA, the CDR3 is TGTGCCAGCAGCTTGGCGGGACTAGCGGGAAGGACCGGGGAGCTGTTTTTT. Filled out from reference TRBV5-4 and TRBJ2-2, the complete variable domain reads ETGVTQSPTHLIKTRGQQVTLRCSSQSGHNTVSWYQQALGQGPQFIFQYYREEENGRGNFPPRFSGLQFPNYSSELNVNALELDDSALYLCASSLAGLAGRTGELFFGEGSRLTVL.

This chain joins TRBV15 and TRBJ2-1; 7 bases line up with TRBD2. Germline V gives CDR1 LNHNV, CDR2 YYDKDF (reference sequence). CDR3 size: 12 residues. With V trimmed by 0 bases and J by 12 bases, 2 bases remained unmatched. The DNA for the CDR3 is TGTGCCACCAGCAGAGAGTCGGGAGGGCAGTTCTTC. This gives the protein CATSRESGGQFF.

As concerns this clone: A read error may account for a junction end that differs from germline. This sample includes further DNA sequences coding for the same CDR3. The rearrangement uses TRBV5-6 and TRBJ1-3; D call uncertain. Germline CDR1 and CDR2: SGHDT and YYEEEE. The CDR3 sequence is 16 residues long. The CDR3: CASSLVAGARRNTIYF. CDR3 nucleotide sequence: TGTGCCAGCAGTTTGGTGGCAGGCGCACGTCGGAACACCATATATTTT.

This chain links TRBV11-2 with TRBJ1-3; the D is unclear. The germline V gene has CDR1 SGHAT and CDR2 FQNNGV. The CDR3 contains 11 residues. The germline V and J ends were trimmed by 5 bases and 7 bases, with 6 bases remaining between them. CDR3 nucleotides: TGTGCCAGCAGCACTTGGAACACCATATATTTT. Amino acids: CASSTWNTIYF.

This chain links TRBV29-1 with TRBJ2-7; 8 bases match TRBD1. Trimming at V came to 8 bases and at J to 1 base, leaving 13 bases not matched to a gene. Looked up from germline, CDR1 is SQVTM and CDR2 is ANQGSEA. The CDR3 has 15 amino acids. CDR3 in amino acids: CSILLRDRMSYEQYF. The DNA of the CDR3 is TGCAGCATCCTCCTCCGGGACAGGATGTCCTACGAGCAGTACTTC.

CDR3 bases: TGTGCCAGCAGCTTACCGGTGAGCTCTGGAAACACCATATATTTT. Its translation: CASSLPVSSGNTIYF. The chain is built from TRBV5-6 and TRBJ1-3; no clear D gene. Deletions cut 2 bases from V and 0 bases from J, with 9 bases between. Germline CDR1 and CDR2: SGHDT and YYEEEE. This CDR3 has 15 amino acids.

This chain joins TRBV7-2 and TRBJ1-5; 8 nucleotides line up with TRBD1. CDR1 SGHTA and CDR2 FQGNSA come from the germline V gene. Trimming removed 2 bases from V and 6 bases from J; junction bases left unmatched: 6. This CDR3 spans 15 amino acids. CDR3 in amino acids: CASSLWQGAGQPQHF. The CDR3 DNA is TGTGCCAGCAGCTTATGGCAGGGGGCCGGTCAGCCCCAGCATTTT. Using reference TRBV7-2 and TRBJ1-5 for the parts outside the CDR3, the full variable domain is GAGVSQSPSNKVTEKGKDVELRCDPISGHTALYWYRQSLGQGLEFLIYFQGNSAPDKSGLPSDRFSAERTGGSVSTLTIQRTQQEDSAVYLCASSLWQGAGQPQHFGDGTRLSIL.

The chain combines TRBV6-4 with TRBJ2-7; D call uncertain. Germline CDR1 reads MRHNA; CDR2 reads SNTAGT. Trimming shortened V by 4 bases and J by 7 bases, and 20 bases separated the two germline ends. The CDR3 sequence is 15 residues long. The CDR3 region is CASSGNSRHSWEQYV. CDR3 nucleotides: TGTGCCAGCAGTGGAAATAGCAGACATTCATGGGAGCAGTACGTC.

CDR3 sequence: CAWRTNSGYTF. The CDR3 coding sequence is TGTGCCTGGAGAACTAATTCTGGCTACACCTTC. V gene TRBV30 combines with J gene TRBJ1-2; D gene unclear. The V end was cut by 3 bases, the J end by 7 bases, with 9 bases between. There are 11 residues in the CDR3. Germline V lookup: CDR1 GTSNPN, CDR2 SVGIG (reference sequence).

The table lists this clone with a count of one. This chain uses TRBV4-2 with TRBJ2-7; 11 bases map to TRBD1. This CDR3 has 19 residues. J was trimmed by 0 bases and V by 1 base; bases with no gene match: 11. CDR1 LGHNA and CDR2 YNFKEQ come from the germline V gene. The CDR3 region has the DNA TGTGCCAGCAGCCAAGTGGCTGGACAGGGGGCGATGAGCTCCTACGAGCAGTACTTC. Translation gives CASSQVAGQGAMSSYEQYF.

As concerns this clone: Within the sample, other DNA sequences also encode this same CDR3. The chain employs TRBV7-8 and TRBJ1-5; possibly TRBD1 for D (5 bases). Germline loops: CDR1 SGHVS, CDR2 FQNEAQ. Trimming left V 5 bases short and J 3 bases short, with 8 bases between. This CDR3 contains 13 residues. The CDR3 nucleotides read TGTGCCAGCAGCCCGGGGGTCAATCAGCCCCAGCATTTT. This encodes CASSPGVNQPQHF.

This chain uses TRBV4-1 with TRBJ1-5; D is ambiguous. There are 16 residues in the CDR3. Germline CDR1 is MGHRA and CDR2 is YSYEKL. The V end was cut by 0 bases, the J end by 3 bases, with 12 bases between. DNA of the CDR3: TGCGCCAGCAGCCAAGAGGGGAGCGCGATCAATCAGCCCCAGCATTTT. Translated, it gives CASSQEGSAINQPQHF.

The CDR3 loop is CASSPTAGSETQYF. CDR3 coding DNA: TGTGCCAGCTCACCAACGGCGGGGTCGGAGACCCAGTACTTC. V and J are TRBV18 and TRBJ2-5; a weak D match, TRBD2 (6 bases). Germline CDR1 and CDR2: KGHSH and LQKENI. The ends were cut back, 2 bases at V and 5 bases at J, with 12 bases in the middle. The CDR3 runs to 14 residues. The whole variable domain, remainder taken from reference TRBV18 and TRBJ2-5, is NAGVMQNPRHLVRRRGQEARLRCSPMKGHSHVYWYRQLPEEGLKFMVYLQKENIIDESGMPKERFSAEFPKEGPSILRIQQVVRGDSAAYFCASSPTAGSETQYFGPGTRLLVL.

The chain recombines TRBV21-1 with TRBJ1-1. TRBV21-1 is described as a pseudogene. The CDR3 covers 15 residues. The CDR3 loop is CASSKAGGGNTEAFF. The DNA for the CDR3 is TGTGCCAGCAGCAAAGCTGGGGGGGGGAACACTGAAGCTTTCTTT.

There are a few counts of this clone. The rearrangement joins TRBV7-9 to TRBJ1-2; no reliable D call. Germline V lookup: CDR1 SEHNR, CDR2 FQNEAQ (reference sequence). Trimming cost V 6 bases and J 2 bases, with 13 bases left between them. The CDR3 length is 14 residues. CDR3 loop: CASSWMEVNYGYTF. The CDR3 DNA follows: TGTGCCAGCAGTTGGATGGAGGTGAACTATGGCTACACCTTC.

The sample holds a few counts of this clone. This chain uses TRBV5-6 with TRBJ1-4; D is possibly TRBD1 (6 bases). V was trimmed by 4 bases and J by 8 bases, leaving 15 bases between them. CDR3 length: 14 amino acids. Germline CDR1 reads SGHDT; CDR2 reads YYEEEE. The chain's CDR3 is CASSRSGVEEKLFF. Here the CDR3 DNA reads TGTGCCAGCAGCCGGTCAGGGGTGGAAGAAAAACTGTTTTTT.

This rearrangement joins TRBV11-3 to TRBJ2-1; tentative D call: TRBD1 (6 bases). Germline V gives CDR1 SGHNT, CDR2 YENEEA. The CDR3 contains 14 residues. V was trimmed by 4 bases and J by 7 bases, leaving 14 bases between them. The CDR3 loop is CASSWGPSGNEQFF. Written as DNA, the CDR3 is TGTGCCAGCAGCTGGGGGCCCAGCGGAAATGAGCAGTTCTTC.

This clone was seen once. The V and J genes are TRBV30 and TRBJ2-3; D gene unclear. This CDR3 has 14 residues. Trimming removed 0 bases from V and 5 bases from J, with 12 bases in between. Germline lookup yields CDR1 GTSNPN and CDR2 SVGIG (reference sequence). The CDR3 loop reads CAWSVSVLKDTQYF. CDR3 sequence (DNA): TGTGCCTGGAGTGTCTCTGTTTTAAAAGATACGCAGTATTTT.

The chain is built from TRBV2 and TRBJ2-2; 11 bases align to TRBD2. Germline V gene sequence: CDR1 SNHLY, CDR2 FYNNEI. Unmatched junction bases numbered 6, after V lost 6 bases and J lost 0 bases. The CDR3 is 17 amino acids. For the CDR3, the DNA is TGTGCCAGCAGCGGGACTAGCGGACACTCGAACACCGGGGAGCTGTTTTTT. Encoded protein: CASSGTSGHSNTGELFF.

This clone was detected once. The V and J genes are TRBV6-6 and TRBJ2-3; D gene ambiguous. Trimming pared 5 bases from V and 0 bases from J, leaving 6 bases between. The CDR3 has 13 amino acids. Per germline, CDR1 MNHNY and CDR2 SVGAGI (reference sequence). This CDR3 is CASSTSSTDTQYF. The CDR3 bases are TGTGCCAGCAGTACATCTAGCACAGATACGCAGTATTTT.

This sequence joins TRBV14 and TRBJ2-7, with TRBD2 matching 15 bases. After removal of 4 bases from V and 3 bases from J, the junction contained 10 bases not matched to a gene. There are 18 residues in the CDR3. Per the germline V gene, CDR1 is SGHDN and CDR2 is FVKESK. CDR3 loop: CASSLLGLAGGPIYEQYV. As DNA, the CDR3 is TGTGCCAGCAGCCTCCTCGGACTAGCGGGAGGGCCAATCTACGAGCAGTACGTC.

V is TRBV6-4 and J is TRBJ2-3; TRBD2 matches at 9 bases. The CDR3 runs 15 residues. Germline lookup yields CDR1 MRHNA and CDR2 SNTAGT. J lost 2 bases, V lost 4 bases, and 4 bases had no gene match. CDR3 residues: CASSGERGDTDTQYF. The CDR3 DNA is TGTGCCAGCAGTGGGGAGCGGGGGGACACAGATACGCAGTATTTT.

This clone has only one observation. The chain couples TRBV6-1 to TRBJ2-3, with D possibly TRBD2 on 5 matching bases. The V and J ends lost 9 bases and 3 bases respectively, with 16 bases between them. The CDR3 is 14 residues long. The germline CDR1 and CDR2 sequences are MNHNS and SASEGT. CDR3 bases: TGTGCCAGTGGGCCCGGGGTAGGGACAGATACGCAGTATTTT. Encoded protein: CASGPGVGTDTQYF.

The J gene is TRBJ1-1, the V gene TRBV6-1, with unresolved D. Germline lookup yields CDR1 MNHNS and CDR2 SASEGT. The V gene lost 6 bases and the J gene lost 3 bases, with 14 bases spanning the gap. This CDR3 has 14 amino acids. CDR3 DNA sequence: TGTGCCAGCAGCGACACGGGGTGGTACACTGAAGCTTTCTTT. It translates to CASSDTGWYTEAFF.

This chain links TRBV11-2 with TRBJ2-3; D remains unclear. The CDR3 spans 14 residues. V gave up 1 base and J gave up 7 bases, with 12 bases separating them. Germline lookup yields CDR1 SGHAT and CDR2 FQNNGV. In DNA, the CDR3 is TGTGCCAGCAGCTTAGTCCCACTTGAGAATACGCAGTATTTT. It codes for CASSLVPLENTQYF.

The chain links TRBV6-5 to TRBJ1-4, with D perhaps matching TRBD1 (6 bases). The CDR3 contains 15 residues. Trimming removed 2 bases from V and 3 bases from J, with 10 bases in between. Germline V gene lookup returns CDR1 MNHEY and CDR2 SVGAGI. The CDR3 nucleotides are TGTGCCAGCAGTTACCGGGCAGGGGCTAATGAAAAACTGTTTTTT. It encodes CASSYRAGANEKLFF.

There are a few counts of this clone. V is TRBV6-6 and J is TRBJ2-7; D is unclear. V was pared by 6 bases and J by 0 bases, with 6 bases between. The CDR3 has 12 residues. The germline gives CDR1 MNHNY, CDR2 SVGAGI (reference sequence). The DNA for the CDR3 is TGTGCCAGCAGCCCCGTCTCCTACGAGCAGTACTTC. It specifies CASSPVSYEQYF.

The chain links TRBV6-5 to TRBJ1-1; perhaps TRBD1 as D (5 bases). The CDR3 has 13 residues. V was clipped by 6 bases and J by 7 bases, with 15 bases between them. Looked up from germline, CDR1 is MNHEY and CDR2 is SVGAGI. The CDR3 sequence: CASSNGRGLEAFF. The CDR3 bases are TGTGCCAGCAGCAACGGGAGGGGCCTTGAAGCTTTCTTT.